The next 8 T cell receptor beta chains were all read from a single sample in a study of blood T cell repertoires in COVID-19. The assay was immunoSEQ multiplex PCR, and TCRdb's table has in-frame clones only and misses some. The profile shows fewer than 400,000 clones, about nine tenths of them singletons. Sample: peripheral blood. The receptors originated from a woman aged 30 to 39 with COVID-19, enrolled during active disease.

This chain links TRBV18 with TRBJ1-3; unclear D gene. V was clipped by 5 bases and J by 0 bases, with 11 bases between them. The CDR3 spans 15 residues. The germline V gene encodes CDR1 KGHSH and CDR2 LQKENI. CDR3 coding DNA: TGTGCCAGCTCAGCCCAGAAAAGCTCTGGAAACACCATATATTTT. Protein sequence: CASSAQKSSGNTIYF.

The chain has TRBV5-1 and TRBJ1-1, with D possibly being TRBD1 (5 bases). CDR1 SGHRS and CDR2 YFSETQ come from the germline V gene. Trimming pared 0 bases from V and 5 bases from J, leaving 8 bases between. This CDR3 region has 13 residues. The CDR3 loop reads CASSLEQGTEAFF. CDR3 DNA sequence: TGCGCCAGCAGCTTGGAGCAGGGAACTGAAGCTTTCTTT. The whole variable domain, filled in from reference TRBV5-1 and TRBJ1-1, reads KAGVTQTPRYLIKTRGQQVTLSCSPISGHRSVSWYQQTPGQGLQFLFEYFSETQRNKGNFPGRFSGRQFSNSRSEMNVSTLELGDSALYLCASSLEQGTEAFFGQGTRLTVV.

V is TRBV7-6 and J is TRBJ2-3; 10 bases line up with TRBD2. The CDR3 runs 16 residues. Losses at the gene ends were 0 bases for V and 5 bases for J; bases not matched to a gene: 5. CDR1 and CDR2 from the germline V gene are SGHVS and FNYEAQ. Here the CDR3 reads CASSLAWLAGEDTQYF. The CDR3 region has the DNA TGTGCCAGCAGCTTAGCGTGGCTAGCGGGAGAAGATACGCAGTATTTT.

The chain links TRBV6-5 to TRBJ1-2; D call uncertain. Deletions cut 5 bases from V and 7 bases from J, with 11 bases between. The CDR3 spans 12 residues. Per the germline V gene, CDR1 is MNHEY and CDR2 is SVGAGI. CDR3 DNA: TGTGCCAGCAGTATGGACGCGGGTGGCTACACCTTC. Protein: CASSMDAGGYTF.

The rearrangement joins TRBV5-4 to TRBJ2-3; 11 bases map to TRBD2. In germline, CDR1 is SGHNT, CDR2 YYREEE (reference sequence). The CDR3 extends over 16 amino acids. The V segment lost 4 bases and the J segment 0 bases; nucleotides outside the gene matches: 4. The CDR3 DNA is TGTGCCAGCAGCGGGGCTAGCGGGAGGAGCACAGATACGCAGTATTTT. Its protein is CASSGASGRSTDTQYF.

This chain connects TRBV7-9 to TRBJ1-4; perhaps TRBD1 as D (6 bases). Trimming cost V 5 bases and J 8 bases, with 15 bases left between them. Germline values: CDR1 SEHNR, CDR2 FQNEAQ (reference sequence). This CDR3 comprises 14 residues. CDR3 residues: CASSEAWGQEKLFF. In DNA form, the CDR3 reads TGTGCCAGCAGCGAGGCTTGGGGGCAAGAAAAACTGTTTTTT.

The V call is TRBV11-3, the J call TRBJ2-1, with 8 bases identical to TRBD2. Unmatched junction bases numbered 10, after V lost 5 bases and J lost 7 bases. The germline gives CDR1 SGHNT, CDR2 YENEEA. The CDR3 covers 15 residues. The CDR3, as DNA: TGTGCCAGCAGCCCCCGGGGGGGTGGATGGAATGAGCAGTTCTTC. This translates into CASSPRGGGWNEQFF.

The V gene is TRBV18, the J gene TRBJ1-1; D not resolved. V was trimmed by 0 bases and J by 4 bases, leaving 9 bases between them. The CDR3 is 14 amino acids. Germline CDR1 and CDR2: KGHSH and LQKENI. CDR3 region: CASSPPSGFTEAFF. The CDR3 nucleotides are TGTGCCAGCTCACCACCATCGGGGTTCACTGAAGCTTTCTTT.